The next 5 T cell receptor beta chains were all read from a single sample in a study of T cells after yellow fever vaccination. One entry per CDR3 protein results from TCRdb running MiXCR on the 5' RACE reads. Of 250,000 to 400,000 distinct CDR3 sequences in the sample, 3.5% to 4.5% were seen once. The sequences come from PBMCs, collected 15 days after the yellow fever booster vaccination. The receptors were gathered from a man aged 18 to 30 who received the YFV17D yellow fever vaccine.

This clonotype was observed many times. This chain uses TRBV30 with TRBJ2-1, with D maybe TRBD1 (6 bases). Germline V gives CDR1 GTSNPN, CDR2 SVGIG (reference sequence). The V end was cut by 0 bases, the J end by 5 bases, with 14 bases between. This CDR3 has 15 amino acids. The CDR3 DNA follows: TGTGCCTGGAGTGTACATGGGGACATCAACAATGAGCAGTTCTTC. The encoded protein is CAWSVHGDINNEQFF.

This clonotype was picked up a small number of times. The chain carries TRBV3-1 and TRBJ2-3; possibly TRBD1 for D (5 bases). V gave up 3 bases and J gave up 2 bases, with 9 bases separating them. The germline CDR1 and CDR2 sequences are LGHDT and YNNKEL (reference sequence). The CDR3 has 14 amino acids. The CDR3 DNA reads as TGTGCCAGCAGCCAGCCAGGGATCACAGATACGCAGTATTTT. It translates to CASSQPGITDTQYF.

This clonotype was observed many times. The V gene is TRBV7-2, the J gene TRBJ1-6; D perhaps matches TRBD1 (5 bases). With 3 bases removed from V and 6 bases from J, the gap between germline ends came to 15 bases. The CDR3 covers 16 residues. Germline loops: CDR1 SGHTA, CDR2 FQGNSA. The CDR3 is CASSFRVTASNSPLHF. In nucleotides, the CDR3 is TGTGCCAGCAGCTTCAGGGTTACTGCTTCTAATTCACCCCTCCACTTT.

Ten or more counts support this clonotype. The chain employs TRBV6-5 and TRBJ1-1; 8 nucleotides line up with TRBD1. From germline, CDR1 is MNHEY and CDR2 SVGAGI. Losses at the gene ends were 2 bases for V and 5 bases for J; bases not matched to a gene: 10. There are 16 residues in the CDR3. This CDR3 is CASSYDIGQGGTEAFF. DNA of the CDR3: TGTGCCAGCAGTTACGATATCGGACAGGGAGGGACTGAAGCTTTCTTT.

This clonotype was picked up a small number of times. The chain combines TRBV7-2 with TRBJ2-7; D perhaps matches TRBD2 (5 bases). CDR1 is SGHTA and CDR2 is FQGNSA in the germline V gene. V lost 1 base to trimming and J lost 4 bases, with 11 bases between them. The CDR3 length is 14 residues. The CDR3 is CASSLVSVAYEQYF. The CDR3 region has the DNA TGTGCCAGCAGCTTAGTTTCTGTAGCGTACGAGCAGTACTTC.